This passage covers 28 T cell receptor beta chains from one sample sequenced in a study of cytomegalovirus exposure and HLA in healthy donors. Using immunoSEQ multiplex PCR, the repertoire was profiled, and TCRdb retains in-frame clones only, with some absent. The sample holds 220,000 or so clones, roughly 83% seen once. The sample taken for sequencing was PBMCs. The receptors derive from a woman between 25 and 40 years old in good health and CMV-seropositive.

The chain couples TRBV27 to TRBJ2-3; D is undetermined. Germline V gene data show CDR1 as MNHEY and CDR2 as SMNVEV (reference sequence). V was pared by 4 bases and J by 5 bases, with 13 bases between. The CDR3 is 14 amino acids. The CDR3 protein is CASSSPLDGDTQYF. CDR3 sequence (DNA): TGTGCCAGCAGTTCTCCCCTTGACGGAGATACGCAGTATTTT.

The CDR3 region is CASSFDRGTEAFF. CDR3 bases: TGTGCCAGCAGCTTCGACAGGGGGACTGAAGCTTTCTTT. The chain links TRBV5-6 to TRBJ1-1; 9 bases agree with TRBD1. V lost 2 bases, J lost 5 bases, and 1 base stayed unmatched. Germline assignment: CDR1 SGHDT and CDR2 YYEEEE. This CDR3 comprises 13 residues.

This chain links TRBV7-8 with TRBJ2-7; 8 bases match TRBD1. Germline CDR1 SGHVS, CDR2 FQNEAQ. V lost 6 bases, J lost 2 bases, and 9 bases stayed unmatched. CDR3 length equals 15 residues. The chain's CDR3 is CASRTGEYQTYEQYF. In DNA, the CDR3 is TGTGCCAGCAGGACAGGGGAGTACCAAACCTACGAGCAGTACTTC.

This clone was detected a few times. The chain couples TRBV27 to TRBJ1-2; 7 nucleotides align to TRBD1. V gave up 3 bases and J gave up 4 bases; unmatched junction bases: 5. CDR3 size: 14 residues. Germline CDR1 and CDR2: MNHEY and SMNVEV (reference sequence). Written as DNA, the CDR3 is TGTGCCAGCAGTTTCCAGGGGGGCCGCTATGGCTACACCTTC. It yields the protein CASSFQGGRYGYTF.

J is TRBJ2-5 and V is TRBV7-2; tentatively, D is TRBD2 (5 bases). Trimming cost V 5 bases and J 2 bases, with 12 bases left between them. The CDR3 totals 14 residues. Germline CDR1 reads SGHTA; CDR2 reads FQGNSA. The CDR3 DNA sequence: TGTGCCAGCAGCGCGAGCGGCGTACAAGAGACCCAGTACTTC. Amino acid sequence: CASSASGVQETQYF.

The genes are TRBV5-1 and TRBJ2-3; perhaps TRBD1 as D (5 bases). Trimming took off 0 bases at V and 5 bases at J, with 7 bases between the two ends. The germline V gene encodes CDR1 SGHRS and CDR2 YFSETQ. The CDR3 has 13 residues. CDR3 DNA sequence: TGCGCCAGCAGCTTGGTAGGGGAAGATACGCAGTATTTT. Its protein is CASSLVGEDTQYF.

V is TRBV27 and J is TRBJ1-2, with D possibly being TRBD1 (6 bases). The V end was cut by 0 bases, the J end by 4 bases, with 9 bases between. This CDR3 has 14 residues. Germline assignment: CDR1 MNHEY and CDR2 SMNVEV (reference sequence). In nucleotides, the CDR3 is TGTGCCAGCAGTTTATCCCGGACAGTCTATGGCTACACCTTC. It translates to CASSLSRTVYGYTF.

The chain carries TRBV13 and TRBJ1-2; the D gene is possibly TRBD1 (6 bases). V was shortened by 4 bases and J by 8 bases, with 26 bases between the two germline ends. CDR3 length: 17 residues. Germline CDR1 is PRHDT and CDR2 is FYEKMQ (reference sequence). CDR3 DNA: TGTGCCAGCAGCTCTACAGGGACCCCTCAGTCTCAGACGGGCTACACCTTC. It is translated as CASSSTGTPQSQTGYTF.

In this sample, this clone turned up a few times. The rearrangement links TRBV9 to TRBJ2-1; D gene unclear. Germline CDR1 SGDLS, CDR2 YYNGEE. The V and J ends lost 2 bases and 5 bases respectively, with 11 bases between them. The CDR3 has 14 amino acids. The CDR3 sequence is CASSVRSQDNEQFF. CDR3 bases: TGTGCCAGCAGCGTGCGGAGTCAGGACAATGAGCAGTTCTTC.

The CDR3 nucleotides read TGTGCCATCAGTGACCCGACAGGGGAAGAGACCCAGTACTTC. Encoded protein: CAISDPTGEETQYF. The chain is built from TRBV10-3 and TRBJ2-5; 8 nucleotides line up with TRBD1. Trimming at V came to 3 bases and at J to 3 bases, leaving 3 bases not matched to a gene. This CDR3 is built from 14 residues. Per the germline V gene, CDR1 is ENHRY and CDR2 is SYGVKD.

Of note for this clone: One junction end does not reproduce the germline sequence, and a read error may be involved. V and J are TRBV6-1 and TRBJ1-2, with 7 nucleotides matching TRBD1. Germline V gives CDR1 MNHNS, CDR2 SASEGT. There are 15 residues in the CDR3. CDR3 region: CASCERGLSVDGYTF. CDR3 in DNA: TGTGCCAGCTGTGAAAGGGGGCTTAGTGTGGATGGCTACACCTTC.

The chain combines TRBV29-1 with TRBJ2-3; no clear D gene. The CDR3 contains 12 residues. Trimming cost V 3 bases and J 2 bases, with 6 bases left between them. Germline CDR1 is SQVTM and CDR2 is ANQGSEA. CDR3 sequence: CSVDSNTDTQYF. DNA for the CDR3: TGCAGCGTTGATAGCAACACAGATACGCAGTATTTT.

The chain carries TRBV18 and TRBJ2-7; TRBD2 aligns across 7 bases. Germline assignment: CDR1 KGHSH and CDR2 LQKENI. CDR3 length: 13 amino acids. J was trimmed by 2 bases and V by 5 bases; bases with no gene match: 3. The CDR3 nucleotides are TGTGCCAGCTCAGTGGGGGGGACCTACGAGCAGTACTTC. Translated, it gives CASSVGGTYEQYF.

The V gene is TRBV5-4, the J gene TRBJ2-5; tentatively, D is TRBD1 (6 bases). The V gene's germline CDR1 is SGHNT and CDR2 YYREEE (reference sequence). Between the trimmed V and J ends, which lost 3 bases and 0 bases, there was a span of 15 bases. The CDR3 runs to 16 residues. The CDR3 bases are TGTGCCAGCAGCTCGAGGGTATGGGACAACCAAGAGACCCAGTACTTC. It encodes CASSSRVWDNQETQYF.

The gene calls are TRBV9 and TRBJ1-1; 9 positions agree with TRBD1. The CDR3 is 16 amino acids. J gave up 3 bases and V 4 bases, and 10 bases lay outside the gene matches. Per germline, CDR1 SGDLS and CDR2 YYNGEE. This chain's CDR3 is CASSPGQGTTDTEAFF. As DNA, the CDR3 is TGTGCCAGCAGCCCCGGACAGGGGACGACGGACACTGAAGCTTTCTTT.

Written as DNA, the CDR3 is TGTGCCAGCAGTTCTCCGAACCCCTACAATGAGCAGTTCTTC. It is translated as CASSSPNPYNEQFF. J is TRBJ2-1 and V is TRBV27; D unresolved. Germline V CDR1 and CDR2: MNHEY, SMNVEV (reference sequence). V lost 4 bases and J lost 2, with 9 bases in between. The CDR3 length is 14 residues.

The chain couples TRBV6-5 to TRBJ2-4; D is possibly TRBD2 (6 bases). Germline loops: CDR1 MNHEY, CDR2 SVGAGI. V shed 2 bases and J shed 4 bases, with 12 bases lying between them. This CDR3 contains 15 residues. The CDR3 loop reads CASSYGGSGKNIQYF. As DNA, the CDR3 is TGTGCCAGCAGTTACGGCGGTAGCGGTAAAAACATTCAGTACTTC.

The chain has TRBV15 and TRBJ2-1; unclear D gene. CDR3 length: 14 amino acids. Germline CDR1 reads LNHNV; CDR2 reads YYDKDF (reference sequence). The V end was cut by 2 bases, the J end by 2 bases, with 7 bases between. The CDR3 region has the DNA TGTGCCACCAGCAGAACAGCACCCTACAATGAGCAGTTCTTC. Protein sequence: CATSRTAPYNEQFF.

This chain uses TRBV19 with TRBJ2-7; 10 nucleotides line up with TRBD1. Germline loops: CDR1 LNHDA, CDR2 SQIVND (reference sequence). Trimming removed 3 bases from V and 4 bases from J; junction bases left unmatched: 3. The CDR3 sequence is 14 residues long. The CDR3 region has the DNA TGTGCCAGTAGTATTGGGACAGGGGCGTACGAGCAGTACTTC. This translates into CASSIGTGAYEQYF.

This clone has just one count. The chain has TRBV6-1 and TRBJ2-3; 8 bases map to TRBD2. The CDR3 is made up of 14 amino acids. CDR1 and CDR2 (germline): MNHNS, SASEGT. The V gene end was trimmed by 7 bases and the J gene end by 3 bases; junction bases not matched to a gene: 6. The CDR3 loop reads CASITSGATDTQYF. The CDR3 DNA reads as TGTGCCAGCATAACTAGCGGAGCGACAGATACGCAGTATTTT.

This rearrangement joins TRBV18 to TRBJ2-7; TRBD1 matches 7 bases. The CDR3 totals 14 residues. With 1 base clipped from V and 1 base from J, the junction kept 1 base outside the gene matches. Germline loops: CDR1 KGHSH, CDR2 LQKENI. The CDR3 here is CASSPRDRSYEQYF. The CDR3 region has the DNA TGTGCCAGCTCACCACGGGACAGATCCTACGAGCAGTACTTC. The full variable domain, its missing parts supplied by reference TRBV18 and TRBJ2-7, is NAGVMQNPRHLVRRRGQEARLRCSPMKGHSHVYWYRQLPEEGLKFMVYLQKENIIDESGMPKERFSAEFPKEGPSILRIQQVVRGDSAAYFCASSPRDRSYEQYFGPGTRLTVT.

This clone was recorded a few times. The chain combines TRBV7-9 with TRBJ2-3; 7 bases align to TRBD1. Germline values: CDR1 SEHNR, CDR2 FQNEAQ (reference sequence). With 3 bases clipped from V and 1 base from J, the junction kept 1 base outside the gene matches. This CDR3 spans 14 amino acids. The CDR3 protein is CASSLTGRTDTQYF. Written as DNA, the CDR3 is TGTGCCAGCAGCTTGACAGGGCGCACAGATACGCAGTATTTT.

The chain uses TRBV4-3 and TRBJ2-2, with 8 bases that match TRBD1. Per the germline V gene, CDR1 is LGHNA and CDR2 is YSLEER. The V segment lost 1 base and the J segment 7 bases; nucleotides outside the gene matches: 8. The CDR3 runs 16 residues. CDR3 coding DNA: TGCGCCAGCAGCCAAGCGAATCAGGGGGCGGGCGGGGAGCTGTTTTTT. This codes for CASSQANQGAGGELFF.

V and J are TRBV4-1 and TRBJ1-1; D unresolved. The CDR3 totals 13 residues. Germline-derived CDR1 and CDR2 are MGHRA and YSYEKL. The V end lost 4 bases, the J end lost 6 bases, and 12 bases lay between the germline ends. This CDR3 is CASSPAPLAEAFF. The CDR3, as DNA: TGCGCCAGCAGCCCCGCCCCTCTGGCTGAAGCTTTCTTT.

Regarding this clone: Other nucleotide sequences in the sample specify the same CDR3. The chain is built from TRBV27 and TRBJ2-7; D unresolved. V was trimmed by 0 bases and J by 1 base, leaving 7 bases between them. The CDR3 extends over 14 amino acids. Germline loops: CDR1 MNHEY, CDR2 SMNVEV (reference sequence). As DNA, the CDR3 is TGTGCCAGCAGTTTATCGGTTTCATCCTACGAGCAGTACTTC. Residues: CASSLSVSSYEQYF.

The gene calls are TRBV4-1 and TRBJ1-1; D call uncertain. The ends were cut back, 2 bases at V and 1 base at J, with 11 bases in the middle. The CDR3 is 15 residues long. Germline V CDR1 and CDR2: MGHRA, YSYEKL. The CDR3 nucleotides are TGCGCCAGCAGCCAAAGATTATGGGGGAACACTGAAGCTTTCTTT. As protein: CASSQRLWGNTEAFF.

This clone showed up just a few times. The J gene is TRBJ1-1, the V gene TRBV2; unclear D gene. Deletions cut 8 bases from V and 0 bases from J, with 13 bases between. The CDR3 extends over 14 amino acids. The germline gives CDR1 SNHLY, CDR2 FYNNEI. The CDR3 is CASFRSALNTEAFF. DNA for the CDR3: TGTGCCAGCTTCCGATCGGCGCTGAACACTGAAGCTTTCTTT. Variable domain in full (rest from reference TRBV2 and TRBJ1-1): EPEVTQTPSHQVTQMGQEVILRCVPISNHLYFYWYRQILGQKVEFLVSFYNNEISEKSEIFDDQFSVERPDGSNFTLKIRSTKLEDSAMYFCASFRSALNTEAFFGQGTRLTVV.

The V gene is TRBV5-8, the J gene TRBJ2-7; D is uncertain. Germline CDR1 is SGHTS and CDR2 is YDEGEE. The CDR3 sequence is 14 residues long. Trimming took 1 base from V and 2 from J, leaving 10 bases between them. The CDR3 reads CASSLPSVTYEQYF. In DNA, the CDR3 is TGTGCCAGCAGCTTGCCCTCGGTTACCTACGAGCAGTACTTC.